This T cell receptor beta chain was captured by sequencing in a study of OX40 agonist ivuxolimab in advanced cancers. On the study more broadly: Partial responses were seen in three patients, one with hepatocellular carcinoma and two with cutaneous melanoma.

Study-level results: Within 6 weeks, CD4+ and CD8+ blood T cells expanded clonally at 0.1 to 3.0 mg/kg. Low normalized T-cell clonal expansion also characterized some of the nonresponders.

In the case of this clone: Its antigen is currently unknown.

This CDR3 is 15 amino acids long. V was shortened by 5 bases and J by 0 bases, with 11 bases between the two germline ends. Germline CDR1 and CDR2: MNHEY and SVGAGI. Sequenced by immunoSEQ multiplex PCR; TCRdb stores in-frame clones only, minus some. The sample holds about 20,000 clones, around 72% seen once. The rearrangement links TRBV6-5 to TRBJ1-5; weak D call: TRBD1 (6 bases). Sample: CD4+ or CD8+ T cells sorted from blood, taken in a trial of the OX40 agonist ivuxolimab. The sequence was obtained from an adult with an advanced solid tumor such as melanoma, head and neck, liver or kidney cancer. The CDR3 region is CASSVSGDSNQPQHF. The DNA of the CDR3 is TGTGCCAGCAGTGTTTCAGGGGATAGCAATCAGCCCCAGCATTTT.